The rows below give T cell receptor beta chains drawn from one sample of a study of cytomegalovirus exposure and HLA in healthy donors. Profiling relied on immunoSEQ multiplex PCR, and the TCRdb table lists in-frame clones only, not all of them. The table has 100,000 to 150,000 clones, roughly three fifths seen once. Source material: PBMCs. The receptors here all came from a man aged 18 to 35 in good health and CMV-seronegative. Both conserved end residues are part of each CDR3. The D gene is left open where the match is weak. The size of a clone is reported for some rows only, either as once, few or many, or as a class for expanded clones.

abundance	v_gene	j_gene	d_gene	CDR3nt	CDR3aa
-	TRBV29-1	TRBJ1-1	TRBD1	TGCAGCGCCCTCGGACAGGGGGCGCGGAACACTGAAGCTTTCTTT	CSALGQGARNTEAFF
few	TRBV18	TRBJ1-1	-	TGTGCCAGCACCCCAGGGGCGAACACTGAAGCTTTCTTT	CASTPGANTEAFF
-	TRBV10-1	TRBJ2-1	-	TGCGCCAGCAGTGAGTCGGTGGGAGCCCTCTACAATGAGCAGTTCTTC	CASSESVGALYNEQFF
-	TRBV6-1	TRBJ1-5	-	TGTGCCAGCAGTGAAGTCGGGGAAAGGCAGCCCCAGCATTTT	CASSEVGERQPQHF
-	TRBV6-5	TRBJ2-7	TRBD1	TGTGCCAGCAGTTCAATGACAGGGCCTTATTCCTACGAGCAGTACTTC	CASSSMTGPYSYEQYF
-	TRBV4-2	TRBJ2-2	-	TGTGCCAGCAGCCAGGGGGGAGCGGCCGGGGAGCTGTTTTTT	CASSQGGAAGELFF
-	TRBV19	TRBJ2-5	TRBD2	TGTGCCAGTAGTATTAAAGCGGGAGGGCCCCAAGAGACCCAGTACTTC	CASSIKAGGPQETQYF
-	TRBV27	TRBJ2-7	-	TGTGCCAGCAGTTACCTTGGGGGGTACGAGCAGTACTTC	CASSYLGGYEQYF
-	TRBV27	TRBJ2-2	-	TGTGCCAGCAGTTTATCTAGTTGGACCGGGGAGCTGTTTTTT	CASSLSSWTGELFF
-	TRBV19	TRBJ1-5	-	TGTGCCAGTAGTATTAGACAGACTAATCAGCCCCAGCATTTT	CASSIRQTNQPQHF
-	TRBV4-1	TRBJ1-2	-	TGCGCCAGCAGCCAACTCCAGACGGGGTTAAACTATGGCTACACCTTC	CASSQLQTGLNYGYTF
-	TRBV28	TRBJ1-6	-	TGTGCCAGCATAACAGGGAGCTCCTATAATTCACCCCTCCACTTT	CASITGSSYNSPLHF
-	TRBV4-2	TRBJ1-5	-	TGTGCCAGCAGCCAAGCCCGAGGACTCACTAGCAATCAGCCCCAGCATTTT	CASSQARGLTSNQPQHF
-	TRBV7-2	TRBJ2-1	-	TGTGCCAGCAGGGACTCGTATTACAATGAGCAGTTCTTC	CASRDSYYNEQFF
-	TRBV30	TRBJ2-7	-	TGTGCCTGGAGTACAGGCCTCTCCTACGAGCAGTACTTC	CAWSTGLSYEQYF
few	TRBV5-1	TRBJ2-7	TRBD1	TGCGCCAGCAGCTTGGTAGGACAGGGGAGGTACGAGCAGTACTTC	CASSLVGQGRYEQYF
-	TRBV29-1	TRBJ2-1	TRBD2	TGCAGCGTTCTGACTAGCGGGAAGGATAATGAGCAGTTCTTC	CSVLTSGKDNEQFF
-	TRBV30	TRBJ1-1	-	TGTGCCTGGAGTGTAGGGGGTAGGGGGACTGAAGCTTTCTTT	CAWSVGGRGTEAFF
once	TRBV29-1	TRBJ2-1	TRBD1	TGCAGCGTTGAAGGACAGGGGGCGCCCTGGGAGCAGTTCTTC	CSVEGQGAPWEQFF
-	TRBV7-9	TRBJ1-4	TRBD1	TGTGCCAGCAGCTTAGCGGGACAGGGCTTCGAAAAACTGTTTTTT	CASSLAGQGFEKLFF
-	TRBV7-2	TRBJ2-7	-	TGTGCCAGCAGCTTAGGGCTAGCAGCCTACGAGCAGTACTTC	CASSLGLAAYEQYF
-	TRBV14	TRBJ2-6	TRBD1	TGTGCCAGCACCAGTGGGACAGGCTCCTCTGGGGCCAACGTCCTGACTTTC	CASTSGTGSSGANVLTF
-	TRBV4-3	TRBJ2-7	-	TGCGCCCGCAGCCAAACCCTGCAGGGAAGTCCCTACGAGCAGTACTTC	CARSQTLQGSPYEQYF
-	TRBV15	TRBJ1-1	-	TGTGCCACCAGCAGAGATTTTTCCGGGAACACTGAAGCTTTCTTT	CATSRDFSGNTEAFF
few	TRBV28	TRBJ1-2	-	TGTGCCAGCAGTTTTAACCAGGGCGGTGGCTACACCTTC	CASSFNQGGGYTF
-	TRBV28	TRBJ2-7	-	TGTGCCAGCAGTTTACGAGGACAGCCGTCGCGGGAGCAGTACTTC	CASSLRGQPSREQYF
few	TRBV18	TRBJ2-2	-	TGTGCCAGCTCACCCTCGAACACCGGGGAGCTGTTTTTT	CASSPSNTGELFF
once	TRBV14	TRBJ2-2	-	TGTGCCAGCAGCCAAGTACTTATCACCGGGGAGCTGTTTTTT	CASSQVLITGELFF
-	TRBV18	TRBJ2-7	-	TGTGCCAGCTCACCCATAAGGAGCGGGTCCCACTACGAGCAGTACTTC	CASSPIRSGSHYEQYF
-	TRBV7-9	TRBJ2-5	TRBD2	TGTGCCAGCAGCCCAGGACTAGCGGGCGAGACCCAGTACTTC	CASSPGLAGETQYF
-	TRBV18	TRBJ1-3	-	TGTGCCAGCTCACCAAGCGGGGCTGGAAACACCATATATTTT	CASSPSGAGNTIYF
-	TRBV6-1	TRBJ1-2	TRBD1	TGTGCCAGCAGTGGCAGGGGGCAAGGCTACCCCTTC	CASSGRGQGYPF
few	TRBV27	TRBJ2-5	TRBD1	TGTGCCAGCAGTAAGACAGGGATACAAGAGACCCAGTACTTC	CASSKTGIQETQYF
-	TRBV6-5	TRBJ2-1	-	TGTGCCAGCAGTTACGTTCCTTTCTTCTACAATGAGCAGTTCTTC	CASSYVPFFYNEQFF
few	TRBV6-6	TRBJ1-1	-	TGTGCCAGCAGCTGGACAATGGGCACTGAAGCTTTCTTT	CASSWTMGTEAFF
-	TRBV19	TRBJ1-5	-	TGTGCCAGTAGTCCGTCTGTCCATTTAGACTACAATCAGCCCCAGCATTTT	CASSPSVHLDYNQPQHF
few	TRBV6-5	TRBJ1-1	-	TGTGCCAGCAGTTCAATCGCGGTTAGTCCTGAAGCTTTCTTT	CASSSIAVSPEAFF
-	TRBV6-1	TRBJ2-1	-	TGTGCCAGCAGTGAACCCAGGGGAAGTTCGAAGTTCTTC	CASSEPRGSSKFF
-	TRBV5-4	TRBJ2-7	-	TGTGCCAGCAGCTTTGAGACATACTCCTACGAGCAGTACTTC	CASSFETYSYEQYF
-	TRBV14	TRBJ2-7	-	TGTGCCAGCAGCCAAGGTCGCGAGCAGTACTTC	CASSQGREQYF
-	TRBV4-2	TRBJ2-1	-	TGTGCCAGCAGCCAAGAGGATGGAGGTGAGCGCTCCTACAATGAGCAGTTCTTC	CASSQEDGGERSYNEQFF
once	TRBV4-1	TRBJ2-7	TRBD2	TGCGCCAGCAGCCAAGATCCTAGCGGGGGTTCCTACGAGCAGTACTTC	CASSQDPSGGSYEQYF
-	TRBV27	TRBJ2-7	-	TGTGCCAGCAGTCCCGGACAGCGCTACGAGCAGTACTTC	CASSPGQRYEQYF
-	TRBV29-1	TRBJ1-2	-	TGCAGCGTTGAAGCGGGTGGGAACTATGGCTACACCTTC	CSVEAGGNYGYTF
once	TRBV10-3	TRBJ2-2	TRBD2	TGTGCCATCAGGGACTGGACTAGCGGGAACACCGGGGAGCTGTTTTTT	CAIRDWTSGNTGELFF
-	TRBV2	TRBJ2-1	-	TGTGCCAGCAGCAGGGTTAGCTCCTACAATGAGCAGTTCTTC	CASSRVSSYNEQFF
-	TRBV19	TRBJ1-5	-	TGTGCCAGCACCGGGACACCTTATAGCAATCAGCCCCAGCATTTT	CASTGTPYSNQPQHF
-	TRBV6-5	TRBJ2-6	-	TGTGCCAGTCGCGAAGGGGTTGGGGCCAACGTCCTGACTTTC	CASREGVGANVLTF
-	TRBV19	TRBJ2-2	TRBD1	TGTGCCAGTAGTATCCGGGACAGGGCAAACACCGGGGAGCTGTTTTTT	CASSIRDRANTGELFF
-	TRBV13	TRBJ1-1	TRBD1	TGTGCCAGCAGCCCCGGACAGGGGAGGGACACTGAAGCTTTCTTT	CASSPGQGRDTEAFF
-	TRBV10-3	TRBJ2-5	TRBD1	TGTGCCGTACAGGGGGCGGGGGAGACCCAGTACTTC	CAVQGAGETQYF
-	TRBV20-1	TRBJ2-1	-	TGCAGTGCTAGTGCGATGAGGCAGTTCTTC	CSASAMRQFF